This entry lists 3 T cell receptor beta chains sequenced from one sample in a study of T cell responses to AZD1222 COVID-19 vaccine. Method: immunoSEQ multiplex PCR; TCRdb's copy keeps in-frame clones and lacks some. Of about 150,000 clones in the sample, about 89% are singletons; the top ten hold about 7.5%. Sequencing was performed on peripheral blood, taken 28 days after the second dose of the MenACWY control vaccine. The source is an adult who received the MenACWY meningococcal vaccine as a control.

The gene calls are TRBV27 and TRBJ2-1; D tentatively reads TRBD1 or TRBD2 (5 bases each). The CDR3 consists of 14 residues. Germline-derived CDR1 and CDR2 are MNHEY and SMNVEV (reference sequence). V lost 8 bases and J lost 0, with 11 bases in between. The CDR3: CASDGASSYNEQFF. The CDR3 coding sequence is TGTGCCAGCGACGGGGCGAGCTCCTACAATGAGCAGTTCTTC.

V and J are TRBV4-3 and TRBJ2-1, with D possibly matching TRBD2 (5 bases). This CDR3 spans 16 amino acids. Trimming removed 3 bases at V and 2 bases at J, with 14 bases between. CDR1 LGHNA and CDR2 YSLEER come from the germline V gene. DNA of the CDR3: TGCGCCAGCAGCCAGAGAATAGCGAAGACCTACAATGAGCAGTTCTTC. Protein sequence: CASSQRIAKTYNEQFF.

The chain uses TRBV5-1 and TRBJ1-4, with D perhaps matching TRBD1 (5 bases). Germline V gives CDR1 SGHRS, CDR2 YFSETQ. The CDR3 has 14 residues. The ends were cut back, 4 bases at V and 3 bases at J, with 10 bases in the middle. CDR3 loop: CASSVGGANEKLFF. Written as DNA, the CDR3 is TGCGCCAGCAGCGTCGGGGGTGCTAATGAAAAACTGTTTTTT.